This T cell receptor (beta chain) was sequenced in a study of T cells in Graves' hyperthyroidism and ophthalmopathy. Amplification of TCR beta CDR3 regions was performed using RNA transcripts as template. RT-PCR in the first round (using the HTBI primer set) targeted the TCR CDR3. From the multiplex PCR reads, TCRdb called clonotypes with MiXCR, one entry per CDR3 protein. This table has about 840,000 distinct CDR3 sequences, 38% appearing once. Trimming at V came to 4 bases and at J to 8 bases, leaving 4 bases not matched to a gene. Germline assignment: CDR1 SGHTA and CDR2 FQGNSA. The CDR3 runs to 12 residues.

Sequencing input: blood. This TCR derives from a man between 18 and 35 years old with Graves' hyperthyroidism. The rearrangement joins TRBV7-2 to TRBJ1-2; TRBD1 matches at 7 bases. As DNA, the CDR3 is TGTGCCAGCAGCTCCCCAGGGGGAGGCTACACCTTC. It encodes CASSSPGGGYTF.